This TCR beta chain was recorded in a study of cytomegalovirus exposure and HLA in healthy donors. The study, taken as a whole, reports: Some segments of the V type, notably TRBV6-2 and TRBV6-3, were excluded as indistinguishable. According to a later analysis, donors in an Asian-associated ancestry cluster reportedly had fewer N-insertions than the roughly 670-donor mean.

Trimming stripped 0 bases from V and 5 bases from J, with 13 bases between. Germline CDR1 is LGHNA and CDR2 is YNFKEQ. CDR3 size: 15 residues. About this clone itself: As yet, its antigen is unknown.

Primers for the PCR totalled 60 Vbeta and 13 Jbeta. The protocol was immunoSEQ multiplex PCR, while the TCRdb copy is restricted to in-frame clones and leaves out a portion. Counted here are about 200,000 clones, 75% to 85% occurring once; the ten biggest clones make up roughly 15%. The sequencing input was PBMCs. The clonotype originates from a woman aged 30 to 39 in good health and CMV-seropositive. The rearrangement joins TRBV4-2 to TRBJ1-2, with D possibly being TRBD1 (6 bases). For the CDR3, the DNA is TGTGCCAGCAGCCAAGATATCGGGGACAAGTATGGCTACACCTTC. Translation: CASSQDIGDKYGYTF.